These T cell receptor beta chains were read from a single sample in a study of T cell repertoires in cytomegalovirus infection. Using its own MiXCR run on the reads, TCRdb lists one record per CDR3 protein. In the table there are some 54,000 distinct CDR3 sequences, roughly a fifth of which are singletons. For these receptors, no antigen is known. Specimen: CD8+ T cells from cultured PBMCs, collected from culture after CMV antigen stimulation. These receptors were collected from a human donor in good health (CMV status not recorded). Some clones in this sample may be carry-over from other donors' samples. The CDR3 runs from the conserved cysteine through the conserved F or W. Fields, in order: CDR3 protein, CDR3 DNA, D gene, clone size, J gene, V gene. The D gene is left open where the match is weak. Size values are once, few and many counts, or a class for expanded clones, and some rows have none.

CDR3aa: CASSRQGAETQYF
CDR3nt: TGTGCCAGCAGTCGACAGGGAGCGGAGACCCAGTACTTC
d_gene: TRBD1
abundance: few
j_gene: TRBJ2-5
v_gene: TRBV12-3/TRBV12-4

CDR3aa: CASSFKQGGNQPQHF
CDR3nt: TGTGCCAGCAGTTTCAAACAGGGAGGGAATCAGCCCCAGCATTTT
d_gene: NA
abundance: NA
j_gene: TRBJ1-5
v_gene: TRBV6-2/TRBV6-3

CDR3aa: CASSQRRDRDGTDTQYF
CDR3nt: TGCGCCAGCAGCCAAAGGCGGGACAGGGATGGCACAGATACGCAGTATTTT
d_gene: TRBD1
abundance: few
j_gene: TRBJ2-3
v_gene: TRBV4-3

CDR3aa: CASSIVPGLAADTQYF
CDR3nt: TGTGCCAGCAGTATAGTTCCGGGACTAGCGGCAGATACGCAGTATTTT
d_gene: TRBD2
abundance: many
j_gene: TRBJ2-3
v_gene: TRBV12-3/TRBV12-4

CDR3aa: CASSEEPADIGGSNEQFF
CDR3nt: TGTGCCAGCAGTGAAGAACCTGCTGACATAGGGGGATCGAATGAGCAGTTCTTC
d_gene: NA
abundance: few
j_gene: TRBJ2-1
v_gene: TRBV6-1

CDR3aa: CASSLAGSYNEQFF
CDR3nt: TGTGCCAGCAGCTTAGCGGGGAGCTACAATGAGCAGTTCTTC
d_gene: NA
abundance: many
j_gene: TRBJ2-1
v_gene: TRBV7-9

CDR3aa: CASSARTGAFYGYTF
CDR3nt: TGTGCCAGCAGTGCTCGGACAGGCGCATTCTATGGCTACACCTTC
d_gene: TRBD1
abundance: NA
j_gene: TRBJ1-2
v_gene: TRBV6-5

CDR3aa: CASSQANSGLLRQETQYF
CDR3nt: TGTGCCAGCAGCCAAGCTAATTCAGGGCTCCTGAGACAAGAGACCCAGTACTTC
d_gene: NA
abundance: NA
j_gene: TRBJ2-5
v_gene: TRBV3-1

CDR3aa: CASSHRGERGSYNEQFF
CDR3nt: TGCGCCAGCAGCCACCGAGGGGAGCGGGGTTCCTACAATGAGCAGTTCTTC
d_gene: TRBD2
abundance: few
j_gene: TRBJ2-1
v_gene: TRBV4-1

CDR3aa: CAISESFGGANTEAFF
CDR3nt: TGTGCCATCAGTGAGTCTTTCGGGGGGGCGAACACTGAAGCTTTCTTT
d_gene: NA
abundance: NA
j_gene: TRBJ1-1
v_gene: TRBV10-3

CDR3aa: CASSSPGNYGYTF
CDR3nt: TGTGCCAGCAGCTCCCCCGGGAACTATGGCTACACCTTC
d_gene: NA
abundance: many
j_gene: TRBJ1-2
v_gene: TRBV7-8

CDR3aa: CASSPRTGLSGANVLTF
CDR3nt: TGTGCCAGCAGCCCTAGGACCGGACTCTCTGGGGCCAACGTCCTGACTTTC
d_gene: NA
abundance: few
j_gene: TRBJ2-6
v_gene: TRBV7-9

CDR3aa: CASSTSPGFTDTQYF
CDR3nt: TGTGCCAGCAGCACGAGTCCCGGGTTCACAGATACGCAGTATTTT
d_gene: NA
abundance: NA
j_gene: TRBJ2-3
v_gene: TRBV7-2

CDR3aa: CATSMNSGSNIQYF
CDR3nt: TGTGCCACCAGTATGAATAGCGGGTCAAACATTCAGTACTTC
d_gene: TRBD2
abundance: NA
j_gene: TRBJ2-4
v_gene: TRBV24-1